These 22 T cell receptor beta chains were all obtained from the same sample, sequenced in a study of CD8+CD57+ T cells in acquired aplastic anemia. CDR3 and TCR beta VDJ profiling relied on genomic DNA as the template. One entry per CDR3 protein results from TCRdb running MiXCR on the reads. The sample holds 90,000 to 150,000 distinct CDR3 sequences, 50% to 60% seen once. CD8+CD57+ cell expansion, shown by flow cytometry, had occurred in the patients selected for sequencing. The sequenced material came from sorted CD4+, CD8+, or CD8+CD57+ T cells (not recorded which) from PBMCs. Every receptor here comes from a human donor with aplastic anemia.

The V gene is TRBV2, the J gene TRBJ1-6; 8 nucleotides match TRBD1. This CDR3 spans 13 amino acids. Germline V lookup: CDR1 SNHLY, CDR2 FYNNEI. V gave up 8 bases and J gave up 6 bases; unmatched junction bases: 3. This CDR3 is CASLGQGNSPLHF. Here the CDR3 DNA reads TGTGCCAGCCTCGGACAGGGTAATTCACCCCTCCACTTT.

V gene TRBV5-1 combines with J gene TRBJ2-3; D is ambiguous. Germline V gene sequence: CDR1 SGHRS, CDR2 YFSETQ. The CDR3 covers 16 residues. V lost 0 bases, J lost 1 base, and 12 bases lay in between. The CDR3 DNA follows: TGCGCCAGCAGCTTGGTGCCTAGTGGGGGCACAGATACGCAGTATTTT. Its protein is CASSLVPSGGTDTQYF.

This rearrangement joins TRBV29-1 to TRBJ2-3; D is unclear. In germline, CDR1 is SQVTM, CDR2 ANQGSEA. V lost 4 bases, J lost 6 bases, and 8 bases lay in between. The CDR3 runs to 11 residues. The CDR3 is CSVGGADTQYF. As DNA, the CDR3 is TGCAGCGTTGGTGGAGCGGATACGCAGTATTTT.

The chain has TRBV29-1 and TRBJ1-1, with TRBD1 identical over 8 bases. The CDR3 loop spans 13 amino acids. Germline trimming cut 5 bases from V and 4 bases from J; bases unmatched to any gene: 6. CDR1 SQVTM and CDR2 ANQGSEA come from the germline V gene. CDR3 region: CSVSQTGATEAFF. CDR3 sequence (DNA): TGCAGCGTTTCTCAGACAGGGGCCACTGAAGCTTTCTTT.

V gene TRBV24-1 combines with J gene TRBJ1-1; the match to TRBD1 covers 7 bases. The CDR3 totals 13 residues. Germline CDR1 KGHDR, CDR2 SFDVKD. The V segment lost 7 bases and the J segment 3 bases; nucleotides outside the gene matches: 4. In DNA, the CDR3 is TGTGCCACCAGATCCGGGACAGACACTGAAGCTTTCTTT. It is translated as CATRSGTDTEAFF.

This clonotype has ten or more counts. The V gene is TRBV9, the J gene TRBJ2-1; 7 bases align to TRBD1. Germline V gene lookup returns CDR1 SGDLS and CDR2 YYNGEE. The length of the CDR3 is 14 residues. The V gene end was trimmed by 6 bases and the J gene end by 2 bases; junction bases not matched to a gene: 5. Here the CDR3 reads CASNPGQPYNEQFF. CDR3 DNA sequence: TGTGCCAGCAACCCGGGACAGCCCTACAATGAGCAGTTCTTC.

The CDR3 region is CASSRQEVTDTQYF. The CDR3 nucleotides read TGTGCCAGTAGCCGACAGGAGGTCACAGATACGCAGTATTTT. V gene TRBV19 combines with J gene TRBJ2-3, with a tentative D call TRBD1 (6 bases). Germline V gives CDR1 LNHDA, CDR2 SQIVND (reference sequence). The CDR3 covers 14 residues. Trimming shortened V by 6 bases and J by 2 bases, and 12 bases separated the two germline ends.

Many counts were recorded for this clonotype. The J gene is TRBJ1-6, the V gene TRBV27, with D possibly being TRBD1 (6 bases). This CDR3 comprises 16 residues. Germline assignment: CDR1 MNHEY and CDR2 SMNVEV (reference sequence). V gave up 5 bases and J gave up 4 bases, with 15 bases separating them. CDR3 DNA sequence: TGTGCCAGCAGTGGAGGGGGGAGTCGGTATAATTCACCCCTCCACTTT. It yields the protein CASSGGGSRYNSPLHF.

The chain has TRBV29-1 and TRBJ1-2, with D tentatively TRBD1 (5 bases). The CDR3 runs 10 residues. Germline V gives CDR1 SQVTM, CDR2 ANQGSEA. Trimming removed 7 bases from V and 5 bases from J, with 8 bases in between. The CDR3 protein is CSAKGYGYTF. The DNA for the CDR3 is TGCAGCGCCAAGGGGTATGGCTACACCTTC. The full variable domain, completed using reference TRBV29-1 and TRBJ1-2, is SAVISQKPSRDICQRGTSLTIQCQVDSQVTMMFWYRQQPGQSLTLIATANQGSEATYESGFVIDKFPISRPNLTFSTLTVSNMSPEDSSIYLCSAKGYGYTFGSGTRLTVV.

The chain is built from TRBV20-1 and TRBJ2-3; 10 bases agree with TRBD2. The length of the CDR3 is 13 residues. Germline CDR1 DFQATT, CDR2 SNEGSKA (reference sequence). J gave up 5 bases and V 6 bases, and 5 bases lay outside the gene matches. The CDR3 loop reads CSARLAGEDTQYF. As DNA, the CDR3 is TGCAGTGCCAGACTAGCGGGCGAAGATACGCAGTATTTT.

The chain carries TRBV10-3 and TRBJ2-1; D possibly corresponds to TRBD1 (7 bases). This CDR3 spans 13 amino acids. The germline gives CDR1 ENHRY, CDR2 SYGVKD. Trimming took 7 bases from V and 7 from J, leaving 14 bases between them. The chain's CDR3 is CAITRGVMNEQFF. CDR3 DNA sequence: TGTGCCATCACCAGGGGGGTAATGAATGAGCAGTTCTTC.

This clonotype turned up a few times. The rearrangement links TRBV20-1 to TRBJ2-3, with a weak D call TRBD1 (6 bases). The CDR3 has 14 amino acids. The V end lost 3 bases, the J end lost 3 bases, and 13 bases lay between the germline ends. CDR1 is DFQATT, CDR2 SNEGSKA, per germline (reference sequence). DNA of the CDR3: TGCAGTGCTAGCAGGCAGGGGATGACAGATACGCAGTATTTT. It yields the protein CSASRQGMTDTQYF.

This clonotype was counted at least ten times. The V and J genes are TRBV6-5 and TRBJ1-1, with TRBD1 as a possible D gene (6 bases). The V gene lost 0 bases and the J gene lost 5 bases, with 13 bases spanning the gap. The germline V gene encodes CDR1 MNHEY and CDR2 SVGAGI. The CDR3 loop spans 15 amino acids. As DNA, the CDR3 is TGTGCCAGCAGTTACTCGGGGGGCGCAGGGACTGAAGCTTTCTTT. Encoded protein: CASSYSGGAGTEAFF.

This clonotype appeared once. This chain uses TRBV20-1 with TRBJ2-7, with 7 bases matching TRBD1. The CDR3 consists of 14 residues. The V segment lost 6 bases and the J segment 0 bases; nucleotides outside the gene matches: 8. The germline V gene encodes CDR1 DFQATT and CDR2 SNEGSKA (reference sequence). The CDR3 DNA reads as TGCAGTGCCACGCGGACAGGACGCTCCTACGAGCAGTACTTC. This codes for CSATRTGRSYEQYF.

Turning to this clonotype: This is likely a read error, given that the CDR3 carries no conserved phenylalanine or tryptophan at its end. The genes are TRBV29-1 and TRBJ1-2, with 11 positions matching TRBD1. The CDR3 contains 14 residues. J gave up 0 bases and V 6 bases, and 3 bases lay outside the gene matches. The germline V gene has CDR1 SQVTM and CDR2 ANQGSEA. CDR3 sequence reads: CSVGQGASNYGYTV. The CDR3 DNA reads TGCAGCGTAGGACAGGGGGCATCTAACTATGGCTACACCGTC.

The chain has TRBV2 and TRBJ2-3, with no clear D. The ends were cut back, 8 bases at V and 6 bases at J, with 9 bases in the middle. Germline CDR1 SNHLY, CDR2 FYNNEI. The CDR3 spans 11 residues. In nucleotides, the CDR3 is TGTGCCAGCGAAAGGGTGGATACGCAGTATTTT. Its protein is CASERVDTQYF.

Note on this clonotype: Mismatch with germline at one junction end may stem from a read error. The rearrangement links TRBV10-3 to TRBJ1-2; no firm D call. Germline CDR1 is ENHRY and CDR2 is SYGVKD. The CDR3 contains 14 residues. CDR3 in DNA: TGTGCCGTCAGGAGTGGGTCGGATTATTATGGCTACACCTTC. It codes for CAVRSGSDYYGYTF.

V is TRBV24-1 and J is TRBJ2-1, with D unclear. The CDR3 spans 14 residues. CDR1 and CDR2 (germline): KGHDR, SFDVKD. With 10 bases removed from V and 5 bases from J, the gap between germline ends came to 17 bases. CDR3 in DNA: TGTGCCACGGGCTTCGGGCACCGAGACAATGAGCAGTTCTTC. Its translation: CATGFGHRDNEQFF.

The rearrangement joins TRBV19 to TRBJ2-5; a possible D gene is TRBD2 (6 bases). CDR1 is LNHDA and CDR2 is SQIVND in the germline V gene (reference sequence). V lost 4 bases to trimming and J lost 4 bases, with 13 bases between them. The CDR3 is 14 residues long. The CDR3 is CASSTGLGRETQYF. The CDR3 nucleotides read TGTGCCAGTAGTACGGGACTCGGGAGAGAGACCCAGTACTTC.

This chain joins TRBV20-1 and TRBJ2-7; 10 nucleotides align to TRBD1. Germline V CDR1 and CDR2: DFQATT, SNEGSKA (reference sequence). The CDR3 is made up of 13 amino acids. V lost 4 bases, J lost 7 bases, and 7 bases stayed unmatched. This chain's CDR3 is CSANPGQGFEQYF. The CDR3, as DNA: TGCAGTGCTAATCCGGGACAGGGGTTTGAGCAGTACTTC.

The chain carries TRBV24-1 and TRBJ2-5, with a possible D match to TRBD1 (5 bases). The V end lost 6 bases, the J end lost 2 bases, and 9 bases lay between the germline ends. CDR1 and CDR2 (germline): KGHDR, SFDVKD. CDR3 size: 13 residues. The CDR3: CATSTGVQETQYF. The CDR3 region has the DNA TGTGCCACCAGTACAGGAGTTCAAGAGACCCAGTACTTC.

This sequence joins TRBV19 and TRBJ1-4; D unresolved. Trimming took off 7 bases at V and 0 bases at J, with 9 bases between the two ends. Germline V gene sequence: CDR1 LNHDA, CDR2 SQIVND (reference sequence). This CDR3 has 14 amino acids. The CDR3 DNA follows: TGTGCCAGTACTGTACACGCAACTAATGAAAAACTGTTTTTT. Translated: CASTVHATNEKLFF.